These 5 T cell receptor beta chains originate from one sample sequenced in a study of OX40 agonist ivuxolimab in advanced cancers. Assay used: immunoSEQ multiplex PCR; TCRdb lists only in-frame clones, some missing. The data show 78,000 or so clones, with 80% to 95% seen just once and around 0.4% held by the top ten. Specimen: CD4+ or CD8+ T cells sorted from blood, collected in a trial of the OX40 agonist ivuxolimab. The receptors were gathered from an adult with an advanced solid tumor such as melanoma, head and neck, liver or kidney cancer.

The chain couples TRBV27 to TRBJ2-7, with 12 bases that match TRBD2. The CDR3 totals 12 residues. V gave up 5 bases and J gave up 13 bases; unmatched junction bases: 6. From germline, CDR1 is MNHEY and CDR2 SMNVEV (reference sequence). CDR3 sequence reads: CASSTSGRLEYF. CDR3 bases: TGTGCCAGCAGTACTAGCGGGAGGTTGGAATACTTC.

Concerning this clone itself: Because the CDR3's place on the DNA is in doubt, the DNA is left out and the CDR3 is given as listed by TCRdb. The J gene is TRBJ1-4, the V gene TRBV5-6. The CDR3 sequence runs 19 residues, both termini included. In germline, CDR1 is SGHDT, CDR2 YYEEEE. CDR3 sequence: CASSSAVFVPDTTNEKLFF.

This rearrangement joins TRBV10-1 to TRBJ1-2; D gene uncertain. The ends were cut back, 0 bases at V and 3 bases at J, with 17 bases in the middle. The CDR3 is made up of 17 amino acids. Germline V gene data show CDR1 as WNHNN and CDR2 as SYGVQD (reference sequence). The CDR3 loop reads CASSESSGRASYYGYTF. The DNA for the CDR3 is TGCGCCAGCAGTGAGTCTTCGGGTAGGGCAAGCTACTATGGCTACACCTTC.

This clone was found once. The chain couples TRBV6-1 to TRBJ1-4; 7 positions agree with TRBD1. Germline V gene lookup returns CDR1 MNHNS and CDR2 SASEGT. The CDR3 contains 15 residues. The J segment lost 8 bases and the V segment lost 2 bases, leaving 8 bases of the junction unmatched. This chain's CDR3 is CASSEIRQGTEKLFF. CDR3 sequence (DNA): TGTGCCAGCAGTGAAATTAGACAGGGAACGGAAAAACTGTTTTTT.

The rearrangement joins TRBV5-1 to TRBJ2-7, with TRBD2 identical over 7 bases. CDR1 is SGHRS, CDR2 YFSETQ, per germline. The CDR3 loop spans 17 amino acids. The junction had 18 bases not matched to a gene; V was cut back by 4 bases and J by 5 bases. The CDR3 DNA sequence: TGCGCCAGCAGCCGAACCCCGCGGGGGATCCACCGACACGAGCAGTACTTC. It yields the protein CASSRTPRGIHRHEQYF.